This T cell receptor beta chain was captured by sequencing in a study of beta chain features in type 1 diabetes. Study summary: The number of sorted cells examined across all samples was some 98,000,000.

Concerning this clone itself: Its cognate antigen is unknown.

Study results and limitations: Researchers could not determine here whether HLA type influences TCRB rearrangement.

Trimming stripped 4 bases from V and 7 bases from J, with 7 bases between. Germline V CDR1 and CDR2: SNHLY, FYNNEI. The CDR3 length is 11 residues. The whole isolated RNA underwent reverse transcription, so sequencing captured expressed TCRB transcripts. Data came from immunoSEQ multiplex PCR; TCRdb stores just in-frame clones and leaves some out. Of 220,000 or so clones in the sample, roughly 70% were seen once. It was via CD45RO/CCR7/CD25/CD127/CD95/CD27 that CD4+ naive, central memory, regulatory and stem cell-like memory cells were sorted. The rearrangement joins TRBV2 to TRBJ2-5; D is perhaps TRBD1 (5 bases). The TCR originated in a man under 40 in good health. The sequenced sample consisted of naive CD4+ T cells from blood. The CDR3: CASSGQGTQYF. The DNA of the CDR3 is TGTGCCAGCAGTGGCCAGGGGACCCAGTACTTC.